These T cell receptor beta chains were read from a single sample in a study of early T cells in non-severe SARS-CoV-2 infection. MiXCR, applied by TCRdb to the 5' RACE reads, yields one record per CDR3 protein. The repertoire holds around 84,000 distinct CDR3 sequences, with about 9.4% as singletons. The sample consisted of whole blood, taken at baseline. These receptors originate from an adult who was a healthcare worker with PCR-confirmed SARS-CoV-2 infection or an uninfected control (not recorded which). The CDR3 runs from the conserved cysteine through the conserved F or W. Each record gives: clone size, V gene, J gene, D gene, CDR3 DNA, CDR3 protein. A D gene is named only where the DNA matches it firmly. Clone sizes are given selectively: once, few, many, or a class where the clone is expanded.

few	TRBV11-2	TRBJ1-2	-	TGTGCCAGCAGCCGCCTGGGCTCTGGTGGCTACACCTTC	CASSRLGSGGYTF
-	TRBV10-2	TRBJ2-1	TRBD2	TGCGCCAGCAGACTCGGGACTAGCGGTAGAGATGAGCAGTTCTTC	CASRLGTSGRDEQFF
-	TRBV4-1	TRBJ1-4	-	TGCGCCAGCAGCCAAGAACCCCCAGGCCGGATAGGTGAAAAACTGTTTTTT	CASSQEPPGRIGEKLFF
-	TRBV24-1	TRBJ2-2	TRBD2	TGTGCCACCTCCGGGACTAGCGGAACGAACACCGGGGAGCTGTTTTTT	CATSGTSGTNTGELFF
few	TRBV19	TRBJ2-1	TRBD2	TGTGCCAGTAGTATCGCAGGGACTAGCCCCCACAATGAGCAGTTCTTC	CASSIAGTSPHNEQFF
many	TRBV19	TRBJ2-3	-	TGTGCCAGTAGTCCGACACGCCGAACGGCGGTGAATACGCAGTATTTT	CASSPTRRTAVNTQYF
medium-sized	TRBV20-1	TRBJ2-3	-	TGCAGTCTTCCCGATTCCCTCGGGGGAGCAGATACGCAGTATTTT	CSLPDSLGGADTQYF
many	TRBV5-1	TRBJ2-4	-	TGCGCCAGCAGCTTAGGGAACATTCAGTACTTC	CASSLGNIQYF
few	TRBV2	TRBJ1-3	TRBD1	TGTGCCAGCAGTACCGACCCCTGGACAGGCCTGACTCCCTCTGGAAACACCATATATTTT	CASSTDPWTGLTPSGNTIYF
few	TRBV12-3/TRBV12-4	TRBJ1-3	TRBD1	TGTGCCAGCAGTCTCCGACAGGGAGTCGTTTCTGGAAACACCATATATTTT	CASSLRQGVVSGNTIYF
few	TRBV28	TRBJ2-1	-	TGTGCCAGCAGTTTGGGGGGGGCAGTTCGAGGTGAGCAGTTCTTC	CASSLGGAVRGEQFF
-	TRBV28	TRBJ2-3	-	TGTGCCAGCAGTCCTCCTTTAATTGATACGCAGTATTTT	CASSPPLIDTQYF
many	TRBV28	TRBJ2-1	TRBD1	TGTGCCAGCAGTTCCCGTGACAGGGGTGTGGATGAGCAGTTCTTC	CASSSRDRGVDEQFF
-	TRBV20-1	TRBJ2-1	-	TGCAGTGCTAGAGCTTCGTCAGGCGGGACACGCAATGAGCAGTTCTTC	CSARASSGGTRNEQFF
-	TRBV20-1	TRBJ1-6	TRBD1	TGCAGTGCTGACCCGGGACAGGGTAATTCACCCCTCCACTTT	CSADPGQGNSPLHF
-	TRBV7-9	TRBJ2-5	-	TGTGCCGGCCGCCGGGGCAATTCTCAGCAAGAGACCCAGTACTTC	CAGRRGNSQQETQYF
few	TRBV30	TRBJ2-2	TRBD2	TGTGCCTGGAGTTTACTAGCGGCCGGGGAGCTGTTTTTT	CAWSLLAAGELFF
-	TRBV28	TRBJ2-1	-	TGTGCCAGCAGTTTGAACATCCGCGAGCAGTTCTTC	CASSLNIREQFF
few	TRBV21-1	TRBJ2-7	-	TGTGCCAGCAGCAAAGACGACCGTCTGTGGACAGGGGGCCACGAGCAGTACTTC	CASSKDDRLWTGGHEQYF
many	TRBV11-2	TRBJ2-1	TRBD2	TGTGCCAGCAGCCTCAGCGGGACGAATGAGCAGTTCTTC	CASSLSGTNEQFF
many	TRBV5-1	TRBJ2-6	-	TGCGCCAGCAAACCTGCTCCTGGGGCCAACGTCCTGACTTTC	CASKPAPGANVLTF
few	TRBV5-1	TRBJ2-5	-	TGCGCCAGCAGCTTCGAACTCGCAGTTCCCGGGGAGACCCAGTACTTC	CASSFELAVPGETQYF
many	TRBV5-1	TRBJ2-3	TRBD2	TGCGCCAGCAGCCCCGGACTAGCCCCCACCGTTGATACGCAGTATTTT	CASSPGLAPTVDTQYF
-	TRBV3-1	TRBJ2-3	-	TGTGCCAGCAGCCACCGGGACTCGAGCACAGATACGCAGTATTTT	CASSHRDSSTDTQYF
few	TRBV7-9	TRBJ1-2	-	TGTGCCAGCAGCTTAGTAGGGTTCTATGGCTACACCTTC	CASSLVGFYGYTF
-	TRBV5-6	TRBJ2-4	-	TGTGCCAGCAGCTTATCTGGGGAAAACATTCAGTACTTC	CASSLSGENIQYF
few	TRBV12-3/TRBV12-4	TRBJ2-4	-	TGTGCCAGCATCAACTCTGGGGTGGGGGCCAAAAACATTCAGTACTTC	CASINSGVGAKNIQYF
many	TRBV7-6	TRBJ2-6	-	TGTGCCAGCAGCTTCTCAGGGCTCGGGGCCAACGTCCTGACTTTC	CASSFSGLGANVLTF
-	TRBV10-3	TRBJ1-2	-	TGTGCCATCAGTAGCGGGACAGGCTACACCTTC	CAISSGTGYTF
many	TRBV27	TRBJ1-1	TRBD1	TGTGCCAGCAGTTTATCCCCGGGACAGGGAAGTGAGGCCACTGAAGCTTTCTTT	CASSLSPGQGSEATEAFF
many	TRBV5-4	TRBJ1-2	-	TGTGCCAGCAGCTTACAGGGAGGCTATGGCTACACCTTC	CASSLQGGYGYTF
few	TRBV5-4	TRBJ2-2	-	TGTGCCAGCAGGGGAGTGGCCGGGGAGCTGTTTTTT	CASRGVAGELFF
-	TRBV7-6	TRBJ1-3	-	TGTGCCAGCAGCCCCAACAACAACGCACACACCATATATTTT	CASSPNNNAHTIYF
-	TRBV7-8	TRBJ2-1	-	TGTGCCAGCAGCCCGCCGTATGAGCGGGCCTATTCCTACAATGAGCAGTTCTTC	CASSPPYERAYSYNEQFF
many	TRBV20-1	TRBJ2-5	TRBD1	TGCAGTGCTGACCGGGACAGGGGGGAGACCCAGTACTTC	CSADRDRGETQYF
-	TRBV28	TRBJ2-3	TRBD2	TGTGCCAGCAGTTCCTTCCCAGGGGGGATAGCGGGAGGAGATACGCAGTATTTT	CASSSFPGGIAGGDTQYF
many	TRBV28	TRBJ2-3	TRBD2	TGTGCCAGCGCCCGACTAGCGGGAGTAGGGACAGATACGCAGTATTTT	CASARLAGVGTDTQYF
-	TRBV10-2	TRBJ2-2	-	TGCGCCAGCAGTGAGTCACGCGGGGAGCTGTTTTTT	CASSESRGELFF
many	TRBV6-5	TRBJ2-3	TRBD2	TGTGCCAGCAGTTACGGTAGCGGGAGGGCCGATACGCAGTATTTT	CASSYGSGRADTQYF
many	TRBV28	TRBJ1-2	-	TGTGCCAGCAGTTTCCCGGTGGGAGGGGGCTACACCTTC	CASSFPVGGGYTF
many	TRBV7-2	TRBJ1-2	TRBD1	TGTGCCAGCCACGCCCGGGCGGAGGGGGCGTTTGGCTACACCTTC	CASHARAEGAFGYTF
-	TRBV12-3/TRBV12-4	TRBJ2-2	TRBD2	TGTGCCACCCTCCGAACCGGGACTAGCGGGACCGGGGAGCTGTTTTTT	CATLRTGTSGTGELFF
-	TRBV19	TRBJ2-3	-	TGTGCCAGCAACCTCCGGGGGCACACAGATACGCAGTATTTT	CASNLRGHTDTQYF
many	TRBV9	TRBJ2-1	-	TGTGCCAGCAGCGTAGTGGCGGGGGCCTCCTACAATGAGCAGTTCTTC	CASSVVAGASYNEQFF
few	TRBV29-1	TRBJ1-1	TRBD1	TGCAGCGTGGCCGGGACAGGGCCCACTGAAGCTTTCTTT	CSVAGTGPTEAFF
many	TRBV7-3	TRBJ2-1	TRBD1	TGTGCCAGCAGCCTGACAGGGGCCCCGCTCGATGAGCAGTTCTTC	CASSLTGAPLDEQFF
few	TRBV18	TRBJ2-1	TRBD2	TGTGCCAGCTCACCAGGGAGCGGGAAGGGCTACAATGAGCAGTTCTTC	CASSPGSGKGYNEQFF
-	TRBV12-3/TRBV12-4	TRBJ2-6	-	TGTGCCAGCAGTCCCGGACCGCTAAACTCTGGGGCCAACGTCCTGACTTTC	CASSPGPLNSGANVLTF
-	TRBV28	TRBJ2-1	-	TGTGCCAGCAGTCATCGGGGACCCGGCCATAATGAGCAGTTCTTC	CASSHRGPGHNEQFF